One sample yielded the 10 T cell receptor beta chains listed below, sequenced in a study of T cell responses to AZD1222 COVID-19 vaccine. Assay used: immunoSEQ multiplex PCR; TCRdb lists only in-frame clones, some missing. The table records about 72,000 clones, 87% of them present only once. The sample here was peripheral blood, taken on day 0 of AZD1222 vaccination. The receptors originated from an adult in good health.

There are a few counts of this clone. The V and J genes are TRBV28 and TRBJ1-5; 10 bases are a match to TRBD1. The V segment lost 4 bases and the J segment 6 bases; nucleotides outside the gene matches: 6. CDR1 and CDR2 from the germline V gene are MDHEN and SYDVKM. This CDR3 spans 15 amino acids. The CDR3 DNA reads TGTGCCAGCAGTTCCTCGGACAGGGGGTCTCAGCCCCAGCATTTT. Translated, it gives CASSSSDRGSQPQHF.

A single count supports this clone. The CDR3 sequence: CASSQGLASDTQYF. CDR3 nucleotides: TGCGCCAGCAGCCAAGGGCTAGCCTCAGATACGCAGTATTTT. The chain links TRBV4-1 to TRBJ2-3; D possibly corresponds to TRBD2 (5 bases). Germline lookup yields CDR1 MGHRA and CDR2 YSYEKL. The CDR3 runs to 14 residues. V was cut by 1 base and J by 4 bases, with 9 bases left in between.

The chain has TRBV20-1 and TRBJ2-7; no clear D gene. Germline values: CDR1 DFQATT, CDR2 SNEGSKA (reference sequence). Trimming pared 3 bases from V and 3 bases from J, leaving 6 bases between. The CDR3 loop spans 11 amino acids. The CDR3 protein is CSASVLYEQYF. The CDR3 coding sequence is TGCAGTGCTAGTGTTCTCTACGAGCAGTACTTC.

V and J are TRBV4-1 and TRBJ2-1; D is uncertain. Germline assignment: CDR1 MGHRA and CDR2 YSYEKL. The ends were cut back, 1 base at V and 8 bases at J, with 12 bases in the middle. The CDR3 contains 14 residues. Here the CDR3 reads CASSQVALLHEQFF. Here the CDR3 DNA reads TGCGCCAGCAGCCAAGTGGCCTTGTTACATGAGCAGTTCTTC.

V gene TRBV28 combines with J gene TRBJ1-6; TRBD1 aligns across 8 bases. Germline V gene lookup returns CDR1 MDHEN and CDR2 SYDVKM. The V and J ends lost 4 bases and 0 bases, in that order; junction bases with no gene match: 5. The CDR3 has 17 amino acids. CDR3 protein: CASSYRQGSSYNSPLHF. CDR3 in DNA: TGTGCCAGCAGTTACCGACAGGGGAGCTCCTATAATTCACCCCTCCACTTT.

The rearrangement uses TRBV7-2 and TRBJ2-3; D gene unclear. The CDR3 is 14 residues long. V lost 5 bases and J lost 1, with 10 bases in between. The V gene's germline CDR1 is SGHTA and CDR2 FQGNSA. This CDR3 reads CASSLSLGTDTQYF. In DNA form, the CDR3 reads TGTGCCAGCAGCCTCTCCTTAGGCACAGATACGCAGTATTTT. Complete variable domain (other parts from reference TRBV7-2 and TRBJ2-3): GAGVSQSPSNKVTEKGKDVELRCDPISGHTALYWYRQSLGQGLEFLIYFQGNSAPDKSGLPSDRFSAERTGGSVSTLTIQRTQQEDSAVYLCASSLSLGTDTQYFGPGTRLTVL.

The J gene is TRBJ1-1, the V gene TRBV6-5, with 8 bases that match TRBD1. CDR1 is MNHEY and CDR2 is SVGAGI in the germline V gene. CDR3 length equals 13 residues. The ends lost 5 bases at V and 6 bases at J; junction bases unmatched: 5. In DNA form, the CDR3 reads TGTGCCAGCAGTAGACAGGGGAGGCCTGAAGCTTTCTTT. Its protein is CASSRQGRPEAFF.

The chain joins TRBV11-2 to TRBJ1-2; TRBD1 might be the D (5 bases). The CDR3 consists of 13 residues. Per the germline V gene, CDR1 is SGHAT and CDR2 is FQNNGV. Trimming removed 5 bases from V and 7 bases from J, with 14 bases in between. CDR3 in amino acids: CASSRAGGGGYTF. Written as DNA, the CDR3 is TGTGCCAGCAGCCGGGCGGGGGGAGGTGGCTACACCTTC.

This sequence joins TRBV21-1 and TRBJ2-1; no check of the table's D call, TRBD1, against the DNA was made. TRBV21-1 is noted as a pseudogene. This CDR3 spans 16 amino acids. CDR3 in amino acids: CASSLDAQRGRNEQFF. In DNA, the CDR3 is TGTGCCAGCAGCCTGGACGCACAGAGGGGGAGAAATGAGCAGTTCTTC.

The CDR3 nucleotides are TGTGCCAGCAGCGTAGCCCCAGCGAGCACAGATACGCAGTATTTT. Encoded protein: CASSVAPASTDTQYF. The gene calls are TRBV9 and TRBJ2-3; D unresolved. Trimming took 0 bases from V and 0 from J, leaving 8 bases between them. The germline V gene has CDR1 SGDLS and CDR2 YYNGEE. The CDR3 sequence is 15 residues long. Variable domain in full (rest from reference TRBV9 and TRBJ2-3): DSGVTQTPKHLITATGQRVTLRCSPRSGDLSVYWYQQSLDQGLQFLIQYYNGEERAKGNILERFSAQQFPDLHSELNLSSLELGDSALYFCASSVAPASTDTQYFGPGTRLTVL.